The 8 T cell receptor beta chains listed next were all sequenced from one sample in a study of blood T cell repertoires in COVID-19. TCRdb's table, derived via immunoSEQ multiplex PCR, lists solely in-frame clones and lacks some. The sample lists a few hundred thousand clones, roughly 90% seen once, with roughly 0.86% in the top ten. The sample was PBMCs or T cells enriched from blood (not recorded which). These receptors originate from a woman between 40 and 50 years old who had been exposed to COVID-19.

This clone has just a few counts. The V call is TRBV4-1, the J call TRBJ1-4; TRBD1 matches at 7 bases. CDR3 length: 14 amino acids. With 1 base clipped from V and 12 bases from J, the junction kept 8 bases outside the gene matches. Germline V CDR1 and CDR2: MGHRA, YSYEKL. CDR3 sequence reads: CASSQGQGAGELFF. The CDR3 DNA sequence: TGCGCCAGCAGCCAAGGACAGGGCGCAGGGGAACTGTTTTTT.

The V call is TRBV19, the J call TRBJ1-1; 7 bases are shared with TRBD1. This CDR3 comprises 15 residues. Germline V gene data show CDR1 as LNHDA and CDR2 as SQIVND (reference sequence). V was pared by 6 bases and J by 0 bases, with 7 bases of the junction left unmatched. The CDR3 bases are TGTGCCAGTAGGACAGGGTCCACAGTGAACACTGAAGCTTTCTTT. Translating it yields CASRTGSTVNTEAFF.

The chain uses TRBV29-1 and TRBJ1-5; TRBD1 matches 10 bases. Germline V lookup: CDR1 SQVTM, CDR2 ANQGSEA. Trimming took 5 bases from V and 3 from J; bases not matched to a gene: 4. The CDR3 has 14 residues. CDR3 DNA sequence: TGCAGCGTTACCGGGACAGGGGACAATCAGCCCCAGCATTTT. It yields the protein CSVTGTGDNQPQHF.

Only one count was recorded for this clone. The chain recombines TRBV7-2 with TRBJ2-1; the D gene is possibly TRBD2 (6 bases). The CDR3 length is 16 residues. The ends were cut back, 4 bases at V and 7 bases at J, with 20 bases in the middle. Germline CDR1 SGHTA, CDR2 FQGNSA. CDR3 in amino acids: CASSWLTSKSRNEQFF. Written as DNA, the CDR3 is TGTGCCAGCAGCTGGCTCACTAGCAAGAGTCGGAATGAGCAGTTCTTC.

The chain employs TRBV14 and TRBJ1-1, with a possible D match to TRBD1 (5 bases). From germline, CDR1 is SGHDN and CDR2 FVKESK. CDR3 length equals 16 residues. Trimming took 4 bases from V and 0 from J, leaving 15 bases between them. The chain's CDR3 is CASSPFGGAVNTEAFF. The CDR3 DNA sequence: TGTGCCAGCAGCCCCTTCGGGGGTGCCGTGAACACTGAAGCTTTCTTT.

This clone was counted once. The chain is built from TRBV21-1 and TRBJ1-5; the D call of TRBD1 is as the table states it, not checked on the DNA. TRBV21-1 is deemed a pseudogene. This CDR3 spans 17 amino acids. This CDR3 is CASSSTLQGVCNQPQHF. CDR3 DNA: TGTGCCAGCAGCAGCACCCTTCAGGGGGTTTGCAATCAGCCCCAGCATTTT.

CDR3 protein: CASSPAGQGQSEAFF. CDR3 DNA: TGTGCCAGCTCACCAGCAGGACAGGGGCAGTCTGAAGCTTTCTTT. The rearrangement joins TRBV18 to TRBJ1-1, with 9 bases matching TRBD1. CDR3 length equals 15 residues. Per germline, CDR1 KGHSH and CDR2 LQKENI. V dropped 2 bases and J dropped 6; count of bases not matched to a gene: 7.

This sequence joins TRBV27 and TRBJ2-5, with D possibly being TRBD1 (5 bases). The V end lost 0 bases, the J end lost 4 bases, and 18 bases lay between the germline ends. The CDR3 runs 17 residues. Germline V CDR1 and CDR2: MNHEY, SMNVEV (reference sequence). The CDR3 DNA follows: TGTGCCAGCAGTTTATCGGCCACTCAGGGTTTCGGAGAGACCCAGTACTTC. Its translation is CASSLSATQGFGETQYF.